Many counts were recorded for the clone carrying this T cell receptor beta chain. No antigen is known for it. CDR3 size: 19 residues. CDR1 is ENHRY and CDR2 is SYGVKD in the germline V gene. Unmatched junction bases numbered 10, after V lost 0 bases and J lost 1 base. Patients sequenced had flow cytometry evidence of CD8+CD57+ cell expansion. Patients were untreated when blood was sampled. Genomic DNA templated the TCR beta VDJ and CDR3 profiling. TCRdb re-called the reads with MiXCR, one entry per CDR3 protein. The table records 150,000 to 200,000 distinct CDR3 sequences, 40% to 50% of them present only once. This sample stems from a study of CD8+CD57+ T cells in acquired aplastic anemia. On the study more broadly: Recorded DNA amounts for sorted CD4+ and CD8+ cells had an average of approximately 3 ug.

Study-wide results and limits: Sharing between patients and controls was observed for roughly 30 CD8+ CDR3 sequences. Between the patient and control groups, CD8+ Simpson's diversity did not differ significantly.

The V and J genes are TRBV10-3 and TRBJ2-1, with 9 positions matching TRBD1. This receptor was obtained from a human donor with aplastic anemia. Source material: sorted CD4+, CD8+, or CD8+CD57+ T cells (not recorded which) from PBMCs. In DNA, the CDR3 is TGTGCCATCAGTGAGTCTAAGGGACAGGGAATGCGTTCCTACAATGAGCAGTTCTTC. The encoded protein is CAISESKGQGMRSYNEQFF.